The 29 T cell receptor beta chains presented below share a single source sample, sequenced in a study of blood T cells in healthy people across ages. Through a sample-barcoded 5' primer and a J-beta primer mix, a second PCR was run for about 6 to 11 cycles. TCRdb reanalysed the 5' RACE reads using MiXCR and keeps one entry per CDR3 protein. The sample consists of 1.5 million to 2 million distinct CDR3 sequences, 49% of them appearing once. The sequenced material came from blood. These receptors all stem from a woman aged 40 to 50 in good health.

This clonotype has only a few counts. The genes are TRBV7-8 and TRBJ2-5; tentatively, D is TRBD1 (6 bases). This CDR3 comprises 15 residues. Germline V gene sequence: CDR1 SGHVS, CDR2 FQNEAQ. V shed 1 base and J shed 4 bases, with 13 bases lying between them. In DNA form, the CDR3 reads TGTGCCAGCAGCTTAGACAGGGTGGAGATAGAGACCCAGTACTTC. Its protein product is CASSLDRVEIETQYF. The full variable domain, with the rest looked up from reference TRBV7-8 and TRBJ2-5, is GAGVSQSPRYKVAKRGQDVALRCDPISGHVSLFWYQQALGQGPEFLTYFQNEAQLDKSGLPSDRFFAERPEGSVSTLKIQRTQQEDSAVYLCASSLDRVEIETQYFGPGTRLLVL.

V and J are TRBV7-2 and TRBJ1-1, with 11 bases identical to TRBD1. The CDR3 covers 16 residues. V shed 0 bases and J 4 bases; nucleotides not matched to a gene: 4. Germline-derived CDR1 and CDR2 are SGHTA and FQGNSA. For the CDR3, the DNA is TGTGCCAGCAGCTTAGCAGGACAGGGGGCAGGCACTGAAGCTTTCTTT. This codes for CASSLAGQGAGTEAFF.

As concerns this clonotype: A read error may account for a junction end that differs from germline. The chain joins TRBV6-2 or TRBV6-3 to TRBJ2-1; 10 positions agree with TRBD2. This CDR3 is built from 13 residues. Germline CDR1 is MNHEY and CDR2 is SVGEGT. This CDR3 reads CTSKAGGQDEQFF. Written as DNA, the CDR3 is TGTACCAGCAAAGCGGGGGGGCAGGATGAGCAGTTCTTC.

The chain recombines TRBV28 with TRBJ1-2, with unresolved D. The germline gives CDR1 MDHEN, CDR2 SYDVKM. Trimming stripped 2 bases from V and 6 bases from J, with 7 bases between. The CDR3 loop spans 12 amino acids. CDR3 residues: CASSLLQDGYTF. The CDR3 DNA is TGTGCCAGCAGTTTACTACAAGATGGCTACACCTTC.

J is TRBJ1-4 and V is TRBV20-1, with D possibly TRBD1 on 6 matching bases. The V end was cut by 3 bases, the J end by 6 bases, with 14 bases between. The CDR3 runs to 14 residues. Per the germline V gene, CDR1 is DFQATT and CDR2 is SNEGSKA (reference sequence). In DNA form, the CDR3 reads TGCAGTGCTAGCCCCAGGGGAGAGGATGAAAAACTGTTTTTT. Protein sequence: CSASPRGEDEKLFF.

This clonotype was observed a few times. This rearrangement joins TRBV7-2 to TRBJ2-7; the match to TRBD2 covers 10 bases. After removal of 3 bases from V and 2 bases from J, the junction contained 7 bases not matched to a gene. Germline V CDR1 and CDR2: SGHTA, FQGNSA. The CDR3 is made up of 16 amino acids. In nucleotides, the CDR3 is TGTGCCAGCAGCTTGGGGGTTACTAGCGGGGCCTACGAGCAGTACTTC. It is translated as CASSLGVTSGAYEQYF. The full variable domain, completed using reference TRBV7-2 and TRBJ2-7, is GAGVSQSPSNKVTEKGKDVELRCDPISGHTALYWYRQSLGQGLEFLIYFQGNSAPDKSGLPSDRFSAERTGGSVSTLTIQRTQQEDSAVYLCASSLGVTSGAYEQYFGPGTRLTVT.

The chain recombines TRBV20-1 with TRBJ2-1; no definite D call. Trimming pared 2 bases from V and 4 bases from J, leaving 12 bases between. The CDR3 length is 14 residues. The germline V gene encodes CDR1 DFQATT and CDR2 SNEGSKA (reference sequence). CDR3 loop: CSARILGLYNEQFF. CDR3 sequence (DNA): TGCAGTGCTAGAATCTTAGGCTTATACAATGAGCAGTTCTTC.

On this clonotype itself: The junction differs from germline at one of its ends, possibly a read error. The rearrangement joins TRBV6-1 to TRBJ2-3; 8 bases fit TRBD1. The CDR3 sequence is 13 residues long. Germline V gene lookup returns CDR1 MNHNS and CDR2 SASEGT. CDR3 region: CASRAGGIDTQYF. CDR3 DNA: TGTGCCAGCAGGGCAGGGGGCATAGATACACAGTATTTT.

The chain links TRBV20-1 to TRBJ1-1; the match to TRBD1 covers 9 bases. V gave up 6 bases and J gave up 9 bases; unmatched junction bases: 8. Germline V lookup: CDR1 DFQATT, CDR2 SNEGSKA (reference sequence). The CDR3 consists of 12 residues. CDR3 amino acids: CSATPTGGKAFF. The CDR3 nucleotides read TGCAGTGCAACTCCGACAGGGGGTAAAGCTTTCTTT.

DNA for the CDR3: TGCGCCAGCAGTCTATCAATCCAGGGACAGGGGACCTACGAGCAGTACTTC. Translating it yields CASSLSIQGQGTYEQYF. The chain has TRBV4-1 and TRBJ2-7, with 10 bases that match TRBD1. The ends lost 6 bases at V and 2 bases at J; junction bases unmatched: 13. Germline lookup yields CDR1 MGHRA and CDR2 YSYEKL. This CDR3 is built from 17 residues.

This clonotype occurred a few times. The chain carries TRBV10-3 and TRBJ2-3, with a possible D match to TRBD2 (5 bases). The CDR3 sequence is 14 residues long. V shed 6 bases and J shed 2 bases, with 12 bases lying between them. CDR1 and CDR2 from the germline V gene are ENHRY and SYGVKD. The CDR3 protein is CAIRETDYTDTQYF. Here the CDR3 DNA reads TGTGCCATCAGGGAAACCGACTACACAGATACGCAGTATTTT.

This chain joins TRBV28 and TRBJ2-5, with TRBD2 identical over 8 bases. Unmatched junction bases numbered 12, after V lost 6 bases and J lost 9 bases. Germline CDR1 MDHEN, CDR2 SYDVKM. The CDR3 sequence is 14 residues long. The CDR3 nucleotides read TGTGCCAGCAGCCCAGCCGTCGGGAGGGAGGCCCAGTACTTC. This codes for CASSPAVGREAQYF.

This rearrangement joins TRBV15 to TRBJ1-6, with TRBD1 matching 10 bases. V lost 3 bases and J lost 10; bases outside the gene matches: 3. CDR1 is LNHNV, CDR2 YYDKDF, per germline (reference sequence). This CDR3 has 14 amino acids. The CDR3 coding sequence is TGTGCCACCAGCAGGGGGACAGGGGAATCACCCCTCCACTTT. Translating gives CATSRGTGESPLHF.

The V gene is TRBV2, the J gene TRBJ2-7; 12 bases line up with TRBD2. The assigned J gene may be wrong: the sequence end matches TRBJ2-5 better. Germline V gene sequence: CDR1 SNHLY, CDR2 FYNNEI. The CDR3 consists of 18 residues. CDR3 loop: CASSTSGGPPLTRETQYF. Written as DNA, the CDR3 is TGTGCCAGCAGTACTAGCGGGGGGCCACCGCTTACGAGGGAGACCCAGTACTTC.

CDR3 amino acids: CASSPKGFEQFF. The CDR3 DNA follows: TGTGCCAGCAGCCCAAAGGGTTTTGAGCAGTTCTTC. The chain has TRBV5-6 and TRBJ2-1; D ambiguous. The length of the CDR3 is 12 residues. CDR1 and CDR2 from the germline V gene are SGHDT and YYEEEE. V was cut by 4 bases and J by 9 bases, with 11 bases left in between.

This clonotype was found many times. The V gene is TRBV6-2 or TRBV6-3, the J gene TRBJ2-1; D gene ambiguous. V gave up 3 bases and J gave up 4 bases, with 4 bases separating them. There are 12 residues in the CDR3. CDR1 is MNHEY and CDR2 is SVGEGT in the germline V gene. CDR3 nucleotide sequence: TGTGCCAGCAGTTATCCGTACAATGAGCAGTTCTTC. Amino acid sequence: CASSYPYNEQFF.

CDR3 loop: CASGEGEAFF. CDR3 sequence (DNA): TGTGCCAGCGGAGAGGGTGAAGCTTTCTTT. The chain carries TRBV6-6 and TRBJ1-1; D remains ambiguous. The CDR3 sequence is 10 residues long. Trimming pared 8 bases from V and 7 bases from J, leaving 8 bases between. Germline V gene sequence: CDR1 MNHNY, CDR2 SVGAGI (reference sequence).

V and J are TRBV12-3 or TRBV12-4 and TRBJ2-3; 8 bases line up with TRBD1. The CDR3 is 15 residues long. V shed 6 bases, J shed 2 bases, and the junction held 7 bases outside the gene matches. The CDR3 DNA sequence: TGTGCCAGCAGACGGCGACAGGGGCACACAGATACGCAGTATTTT. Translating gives CASRRRQGHTDTQYF.

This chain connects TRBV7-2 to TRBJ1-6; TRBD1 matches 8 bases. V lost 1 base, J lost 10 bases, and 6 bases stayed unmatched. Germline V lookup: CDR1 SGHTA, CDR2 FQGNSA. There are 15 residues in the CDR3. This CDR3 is CASSLVSRGLSPLHF. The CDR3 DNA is TGTGCCAGCAGCTTAGTCTCCAGGGGGCTATCACCCCTCCACTTT. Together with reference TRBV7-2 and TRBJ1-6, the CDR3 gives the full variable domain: GAGVSQSPSNKVTEKGKDVELRCDPISGHTALYWYRQSLGQGLEFLIYFQGNSAPDKSGLPSDRFSAERTGGSVSTLTIQRTQQEDSAVYLCASSLVSRGLSPLHFGNGTRLTVT.

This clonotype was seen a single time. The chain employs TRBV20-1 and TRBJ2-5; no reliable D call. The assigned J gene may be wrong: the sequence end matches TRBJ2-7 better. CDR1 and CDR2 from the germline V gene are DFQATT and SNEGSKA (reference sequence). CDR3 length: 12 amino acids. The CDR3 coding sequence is TGCAGTGCCCTAGGGATATTCCCCGAGCAGTACTTC. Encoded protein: CSALGIFPEQYF.

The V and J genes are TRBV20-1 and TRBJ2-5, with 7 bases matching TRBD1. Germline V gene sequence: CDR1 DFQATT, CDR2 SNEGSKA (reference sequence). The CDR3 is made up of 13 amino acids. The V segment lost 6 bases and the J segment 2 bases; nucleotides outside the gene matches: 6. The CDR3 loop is CSAYRQGQETQYF. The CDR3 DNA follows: TGCAGTGCATATCGACAGGGTCAAGAGACCCAGTACTTC.

CDR3: CASSYDPPGRGGTQYF. DNA for the CDR3: TGTGCCAGCAGTTACGATCCCCCGGGACGGGGCGGGACCCAGTACTTC. This chain connects TRBV6-2 or TRBV6-3 to TRBJ2-5; D is perhaps TRBD1 or TRBD2 (5 bases each). Trimming shortened V by 2 bases and J by 7 bases, and 20 bases separated the two germline ends. CDR1 and CDR2 from the germline V gene are MNHEY and SVGEGT. The CDR3 contains 16 residues.

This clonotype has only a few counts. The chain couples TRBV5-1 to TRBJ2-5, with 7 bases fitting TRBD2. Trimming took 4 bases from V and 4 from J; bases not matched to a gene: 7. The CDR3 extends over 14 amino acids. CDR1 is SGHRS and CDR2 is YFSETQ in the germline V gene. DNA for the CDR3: TGCGCCAGCAGCCCACGGGGGGATGGAGAGACCCAGTACTTC. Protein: CASSPRGDGETQYF.

CDR3: CAIRSRDLSSTDTQYF. CDR3 DNA: TGTGCCATCAGATCACGGGACTTGTCTAGCACAGATACGCAGTATTTT. V usage is TRBV10-3 and J usage is TRBJ2-3; possibly TRBD2 for D (6 bases). Germline V gene lookup returns CDR1 ENHRY and CDR2 SYGVKD. The CDR3 consists of 16 residues. V lost 6 bases and J lost 0, with 16 bases in between.

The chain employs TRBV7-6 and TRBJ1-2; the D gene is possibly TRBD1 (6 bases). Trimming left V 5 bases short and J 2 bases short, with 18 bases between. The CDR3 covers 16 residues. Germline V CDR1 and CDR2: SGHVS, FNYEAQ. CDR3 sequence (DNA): TGTGCCAGCAGCCCCTGGGATGGACAGCAAAACTATGGCTACACCTTC. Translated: CASSPWDGQQNYGYTF.

The CDR3 nucleotides read TGTGCCAGCAGTTACAGGGCGGGGGCTACGGATACGCAGTATTTT. It translates to CASSYRAGATDTQYF. The chain carries TRBV6-5 and TRBJ2-3, with D tentatively TRBD2 (7 bases). This CDR3 comprises 15 residues. Trimming took 2 bases from V and 6 from J, leaving 15 bases between them. Germline V CDR1 and CDR2: MNHEY, SVGAGI.

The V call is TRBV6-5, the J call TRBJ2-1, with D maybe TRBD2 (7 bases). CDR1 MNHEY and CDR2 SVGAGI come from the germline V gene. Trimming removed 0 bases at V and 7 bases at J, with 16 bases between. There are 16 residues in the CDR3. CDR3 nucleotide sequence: TGTGCCAGCAGTTACTCGCGCGGGGGCGCCTGGAATGAGCAGTTCTTC. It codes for CASSYSRGGAWNEQFF.

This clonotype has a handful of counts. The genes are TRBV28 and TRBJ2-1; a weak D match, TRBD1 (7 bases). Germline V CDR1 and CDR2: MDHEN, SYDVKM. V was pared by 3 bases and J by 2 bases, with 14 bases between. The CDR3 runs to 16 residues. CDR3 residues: CASSLAGGSPYNEQFF. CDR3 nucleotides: TGTGCCAGCAGTTTGGCAGGGGGGTCCCCCTACAATGAGCAGTTCTTC.

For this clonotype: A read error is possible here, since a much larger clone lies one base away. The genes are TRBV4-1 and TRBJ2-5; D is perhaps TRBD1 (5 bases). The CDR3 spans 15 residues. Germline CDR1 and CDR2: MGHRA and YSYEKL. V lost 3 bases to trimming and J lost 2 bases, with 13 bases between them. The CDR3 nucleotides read TGCGCCAGCAGCCATACCCAGGGTCCGCAAGAGACCCAGTACTTC. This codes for CASSHTQGPQETQYF.